These 6 T cell receptor beta chains originate from one sample sequenced in a study of blood T cell repertoires in COVID-19 (dated by TCRdb to the early 2020s). The library was prepared using the immunoSEQ multiplex PCR assay. TCRdb retrieved this table from immuneACCESS and kept in-frame rearrangements only. Not all clones are present; in checked studies, unresolved V genes account for under half, and no reason is known for the remainder. The sample table shows 270,000 or so clones, and about nine tenths are seen once. The ten largest clones represent about 1.2% of the sample. Input material: PBMCs or T cells enriched from blood (not recorded which). The receptors shown here come from a woman in her forties with acute COVID-19.

The V and J genes are TRBV24-1 and TRBJ2-1; 8 positions agree with TRBD1. Germline V CDR1 and CDR2: KGHDR, SFDVKD. Trimming at V came to 3 bases and at J to 6 bases, leaving 3 bases not matched to a gene. The CDR3 extends over 14 amino acids. The CDR3 sequence is CATSDPTGVNEQFF. CDR3 sequence (DNA): TGTGCCACCAGTGATCCGACAGGGGTCAATGAGCAGTTCTTC.

This chain joins TRBV7-2 and TRBJ1-1; a possible D gene is TRBD1 (5 bases). The V end was cut by 6 bases, the J end by 1 base, with 9 bases between. The CDR3 covers 13 residues. Germline V gene data show CDR1 as SGHTA and CDR2 as FQGNSA. The CDR3 region has the DNA TGTGCCAGCAGTCGACAGCGGAACACTGAAGCTTTCTTT. It codes for CASSRQRNTEAFF. The whole variable domain, remainder taken from reference TRBV7-2 and TRBJ1-1, is GAGVSQSPSNKVTEKGKDVELRCDPISGHTALYWYRQSLGQGLEFLIYFQGNSAPDKSGLPSDRFSAERTGGSVSTLTIQRTQQEDSAVYLCASSRQRNTEAFFGQGTRLTVV.

This clone was picked up a small number of times. The V gene is TRBV11-2, the J gene TRBJ2-1; 7 positions match TRBD1. This CDR3 has 14 amino acids. Per the germline V gene, CDR1 is SGHAT and CDR2 is FQNNGV. The ends lost 5 bases at V and 3 bases at J; junction bases unmatched: 4. The CDR3 bases are TGTGCCAGCAGCCGAGGGACAGACTACAATGAGCAGTTCTTC. As protein: CASSRGTDYNEQFF.

CDR3 DNA: TGTGCCTGGAGTGGGGGGACAGGGCCCTATGGCTACACCTTC. It translates to CAWSGGTGPYGYTF. The genes are TRBV30 and TRBJ1-2, with TRBD1 identical over 9 bases. Trimming cost V 1 base and J 4 bases; bases outside gene matches: 4. From germline, CDR1 is GTSNPN and CDR2 SVGIG (reference sequence). The CDR3 extends over 14 amino acids. Full variable domain (outside the CDR3, taken from reference TRBV30 and TRBJ1-2): SQTIHQWPATLVQPVGSPLSLECTVEGTSNPNLYWYRQAAGRGLQLLFYSVGIGQISSEVPQNLSASRPQDRQFILSSKKLLLSDSGFYLCAWSGGTGPYGYTFGSGTRLTVV.

V usage is TRBV28 and J usage is TRBJ2-7; D unclear. The CDR3 has 12 amino acids. Trimming removed 6 bases at V and 0 bases at J, with 6 bases between. Germline V gene data show CDR1 as MDHEN and CDR2 as SYDVKM. CDR3 region: CASRVSSYEQYF. CDR3 bases: TGTGCCAGCAGGGTGAGCTCCTACGAGCAGTACTTC.

CDR3 residues: CATQGGGRRELFF. The CDR3 bases are TGTGCCACACAGGGGGGGGGCCGCCGGGAGCTGTTTTTT. This chain connects TRBV28 to TRBJ2-2; tentative D call: TRBD1 (8 bases). Between the trimmed V and J ends, which lost 10 bases and 9 bases, there was a span of 18 bases. The CDR3 sequence is 13 residues long. Germline V gene sequence: CDR1 MDHEN, CDR2 SYDVKM. The full variable domain, with the rest looked up from reference TRBV28 and TRBJ2-2, is DVKVTQSSRYLVKRTGEKVFLECVQDMDHENMFWYRQDPGLGLRLIYFSYDVKMKEKGDIPEGYSVSREKKERFSLILESASTNQTSMYLCATQGGGRRELFFGEGSRLTVL.